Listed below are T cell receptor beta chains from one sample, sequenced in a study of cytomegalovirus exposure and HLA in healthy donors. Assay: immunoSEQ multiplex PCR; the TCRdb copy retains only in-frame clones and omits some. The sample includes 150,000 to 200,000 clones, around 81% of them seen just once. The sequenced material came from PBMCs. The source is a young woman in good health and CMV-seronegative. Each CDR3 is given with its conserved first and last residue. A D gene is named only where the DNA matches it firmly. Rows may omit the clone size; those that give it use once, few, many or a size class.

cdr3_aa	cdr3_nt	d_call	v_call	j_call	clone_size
CASSLGQGFSGFTDTQYF	TGTGCCAGCAGTTTAGGTCAGGGTTTTAGTGGATTCACAGATACGCAGTATTTT	-	TRBV27	TRBJ2-3	-
CASSNLAGGPREQYF	TGTGCCAGCAGCAATCTAGCGGGAGGGCCGCGCGAGCAGTACTTC	TRBD2	TRBV11-1	TRBJ2-7	-
CASSRTLITEAFF	TGTGCCAGCAGCCGGACACTGATCACTGAAGCTTTCTTT	-	TRBV7-7	TRBJ1-1	-
CASRNTGETQYF	TGCGCCAGCAGAAACACCGGGGAGACCCAGTACTTC	-	TRBV10-2	TRBJ2-5	-
CAIRGAVNSPLHF	TGTGCCATCAGGGGGGCGGTAAATTCACCCCTCCACTTT	-	TRBV10-3	TRBJ1-6	-
CASSQQDANTF	TGTGCCAGCAGCCAACAGGACGCTAACACCTTC	-	TRBV28	TRBJ1-2	few
CASRYREGGYTF	TGTGCCAGCAGATACAGGGAAGGTGGCTACACCTTC	-	TRBV6-1	TRBJ1-2	few
CASSLLGGRQETQYF	TGCGCCAGCAGCTTGTTGGGGGGGCGGCAAGAGACCCAGTACTTC	-	TRBV5-1	TRBJ2-5	-
CASSLGYGRPGQETQYF	TGTGCCAGCAGCTTAGGATATGGCAGACCAGGACAAGAGACCCAGTACTTC	-	TRBV7-2	TRBJ2-5	-
CASSLGGAGAFYNEQFF	TGTGCCAGCAGCTTAGGGGGCGCTGGGGCGTTCTACAATGAGCAGTTCTTC	-	TRBV11-3	TRBJ2-1	-
CASSLTSSSGRETQYF	TGTGCCAGCAGCTTGACCTCGTCTAGCGGGAGGGAGACCCAGTACTTC	TRBD2	TRBV5-5	TRBJ2-5	-
CASSLGGGGETQYF	TGTGCCAGCAGCTTAGGAGGGGGTGGAGAGACCCAGTACTTC	-	TRBV7-7	TRBJ2-5	-
CASSLGTQQNTDTQYF	TGTGCCAGCAGCTTGGGGACTCAGCAAAACACAGATACGCAGTATTTT	-	TRBV5-6	TRBJ2-3	once